This TCR beta chain came from a study of cytomegalovirus exposure and HLA in healthy donors. Study-level findings and limits: Cytomegalovirus association was listed for roughly 160 TCR beta chains. Most TCR sequences were rare, but some public TCRs occurred in many donors. There were a few CMV-associated chains whose specificity for CMV antigens was confirmed in vitro.

The sample holds a few counts of this clone. Its specificity is not known. The CDR3 has 12 residues. V was shortened by 7 bases and J by 0 bases, with 10 bases between the two germline ends. Germline CDR1 is SQVTM and CDR2 is ANQGSEA. Measured with immunoSEQ multiplex PCR; TCRdb has only the in-frame clones, and not every one. The sample includes about 200,000 clones, about 79% of them seen just once. This chain joins TRBV29-1 and TRBJ2-7; no clear D gene. The specimen sequenced was PBMCs. The TCR comes from a woman under 40 in good health and CMV-seropositive. CDR3 in amino acids: CSAQDNSYEQYF. The CDR3 DNA sequence: TGCAGCGCCCAAGACAACTCCTACGAGCAGTACTTC.